This TCR beta chain was sequenced during a study of T cell repertoires in aging, cancer and after chemotherapy. The study, taken as a whole, reports: Age-matched healthy donors had significantly more diverse, less clonal blood TCR repertoires than untreated cancer patients. Loss of evenness, beyond lost richness, contributed to age-related TCR diversity decline in cancer patients.

A mixed TRB-A/B primer pool amplified rearranged TRB by multiplex touch-down PCR. Each CDR3 protein gets one entry after TCRdb re-called the multiplex PCR reads with MiXCR. Of more than 8,500 distinct CDR3 sequences in the sample, roughly 41% are singletons; the top ten hold 10% to 15%. This CDR3 contains 14 residues. Looked up from germline, CDR1 is SGHNT and CDR2 is YENEEA. V lost 1 base to trimming and J lost 7 bases, with 8 bases between them. TCR beta rearrangements were amplified from peripheral blood genomic DNA. Comments on this clonotype: Its target is not known.

The sequenced sample was blood. The V gene is TRBV11-3, the J gene TRBJ1-6; no firm D call. This TCR was sampled from a human donor with a solid tumor. The CDR3 sequence: CASSLGQSNSPLHF. In nucleotides, the CDR3 is TGTGCCAGCAGCTTAGGCCAGTCCAATTCACCCCTCCACTTT.